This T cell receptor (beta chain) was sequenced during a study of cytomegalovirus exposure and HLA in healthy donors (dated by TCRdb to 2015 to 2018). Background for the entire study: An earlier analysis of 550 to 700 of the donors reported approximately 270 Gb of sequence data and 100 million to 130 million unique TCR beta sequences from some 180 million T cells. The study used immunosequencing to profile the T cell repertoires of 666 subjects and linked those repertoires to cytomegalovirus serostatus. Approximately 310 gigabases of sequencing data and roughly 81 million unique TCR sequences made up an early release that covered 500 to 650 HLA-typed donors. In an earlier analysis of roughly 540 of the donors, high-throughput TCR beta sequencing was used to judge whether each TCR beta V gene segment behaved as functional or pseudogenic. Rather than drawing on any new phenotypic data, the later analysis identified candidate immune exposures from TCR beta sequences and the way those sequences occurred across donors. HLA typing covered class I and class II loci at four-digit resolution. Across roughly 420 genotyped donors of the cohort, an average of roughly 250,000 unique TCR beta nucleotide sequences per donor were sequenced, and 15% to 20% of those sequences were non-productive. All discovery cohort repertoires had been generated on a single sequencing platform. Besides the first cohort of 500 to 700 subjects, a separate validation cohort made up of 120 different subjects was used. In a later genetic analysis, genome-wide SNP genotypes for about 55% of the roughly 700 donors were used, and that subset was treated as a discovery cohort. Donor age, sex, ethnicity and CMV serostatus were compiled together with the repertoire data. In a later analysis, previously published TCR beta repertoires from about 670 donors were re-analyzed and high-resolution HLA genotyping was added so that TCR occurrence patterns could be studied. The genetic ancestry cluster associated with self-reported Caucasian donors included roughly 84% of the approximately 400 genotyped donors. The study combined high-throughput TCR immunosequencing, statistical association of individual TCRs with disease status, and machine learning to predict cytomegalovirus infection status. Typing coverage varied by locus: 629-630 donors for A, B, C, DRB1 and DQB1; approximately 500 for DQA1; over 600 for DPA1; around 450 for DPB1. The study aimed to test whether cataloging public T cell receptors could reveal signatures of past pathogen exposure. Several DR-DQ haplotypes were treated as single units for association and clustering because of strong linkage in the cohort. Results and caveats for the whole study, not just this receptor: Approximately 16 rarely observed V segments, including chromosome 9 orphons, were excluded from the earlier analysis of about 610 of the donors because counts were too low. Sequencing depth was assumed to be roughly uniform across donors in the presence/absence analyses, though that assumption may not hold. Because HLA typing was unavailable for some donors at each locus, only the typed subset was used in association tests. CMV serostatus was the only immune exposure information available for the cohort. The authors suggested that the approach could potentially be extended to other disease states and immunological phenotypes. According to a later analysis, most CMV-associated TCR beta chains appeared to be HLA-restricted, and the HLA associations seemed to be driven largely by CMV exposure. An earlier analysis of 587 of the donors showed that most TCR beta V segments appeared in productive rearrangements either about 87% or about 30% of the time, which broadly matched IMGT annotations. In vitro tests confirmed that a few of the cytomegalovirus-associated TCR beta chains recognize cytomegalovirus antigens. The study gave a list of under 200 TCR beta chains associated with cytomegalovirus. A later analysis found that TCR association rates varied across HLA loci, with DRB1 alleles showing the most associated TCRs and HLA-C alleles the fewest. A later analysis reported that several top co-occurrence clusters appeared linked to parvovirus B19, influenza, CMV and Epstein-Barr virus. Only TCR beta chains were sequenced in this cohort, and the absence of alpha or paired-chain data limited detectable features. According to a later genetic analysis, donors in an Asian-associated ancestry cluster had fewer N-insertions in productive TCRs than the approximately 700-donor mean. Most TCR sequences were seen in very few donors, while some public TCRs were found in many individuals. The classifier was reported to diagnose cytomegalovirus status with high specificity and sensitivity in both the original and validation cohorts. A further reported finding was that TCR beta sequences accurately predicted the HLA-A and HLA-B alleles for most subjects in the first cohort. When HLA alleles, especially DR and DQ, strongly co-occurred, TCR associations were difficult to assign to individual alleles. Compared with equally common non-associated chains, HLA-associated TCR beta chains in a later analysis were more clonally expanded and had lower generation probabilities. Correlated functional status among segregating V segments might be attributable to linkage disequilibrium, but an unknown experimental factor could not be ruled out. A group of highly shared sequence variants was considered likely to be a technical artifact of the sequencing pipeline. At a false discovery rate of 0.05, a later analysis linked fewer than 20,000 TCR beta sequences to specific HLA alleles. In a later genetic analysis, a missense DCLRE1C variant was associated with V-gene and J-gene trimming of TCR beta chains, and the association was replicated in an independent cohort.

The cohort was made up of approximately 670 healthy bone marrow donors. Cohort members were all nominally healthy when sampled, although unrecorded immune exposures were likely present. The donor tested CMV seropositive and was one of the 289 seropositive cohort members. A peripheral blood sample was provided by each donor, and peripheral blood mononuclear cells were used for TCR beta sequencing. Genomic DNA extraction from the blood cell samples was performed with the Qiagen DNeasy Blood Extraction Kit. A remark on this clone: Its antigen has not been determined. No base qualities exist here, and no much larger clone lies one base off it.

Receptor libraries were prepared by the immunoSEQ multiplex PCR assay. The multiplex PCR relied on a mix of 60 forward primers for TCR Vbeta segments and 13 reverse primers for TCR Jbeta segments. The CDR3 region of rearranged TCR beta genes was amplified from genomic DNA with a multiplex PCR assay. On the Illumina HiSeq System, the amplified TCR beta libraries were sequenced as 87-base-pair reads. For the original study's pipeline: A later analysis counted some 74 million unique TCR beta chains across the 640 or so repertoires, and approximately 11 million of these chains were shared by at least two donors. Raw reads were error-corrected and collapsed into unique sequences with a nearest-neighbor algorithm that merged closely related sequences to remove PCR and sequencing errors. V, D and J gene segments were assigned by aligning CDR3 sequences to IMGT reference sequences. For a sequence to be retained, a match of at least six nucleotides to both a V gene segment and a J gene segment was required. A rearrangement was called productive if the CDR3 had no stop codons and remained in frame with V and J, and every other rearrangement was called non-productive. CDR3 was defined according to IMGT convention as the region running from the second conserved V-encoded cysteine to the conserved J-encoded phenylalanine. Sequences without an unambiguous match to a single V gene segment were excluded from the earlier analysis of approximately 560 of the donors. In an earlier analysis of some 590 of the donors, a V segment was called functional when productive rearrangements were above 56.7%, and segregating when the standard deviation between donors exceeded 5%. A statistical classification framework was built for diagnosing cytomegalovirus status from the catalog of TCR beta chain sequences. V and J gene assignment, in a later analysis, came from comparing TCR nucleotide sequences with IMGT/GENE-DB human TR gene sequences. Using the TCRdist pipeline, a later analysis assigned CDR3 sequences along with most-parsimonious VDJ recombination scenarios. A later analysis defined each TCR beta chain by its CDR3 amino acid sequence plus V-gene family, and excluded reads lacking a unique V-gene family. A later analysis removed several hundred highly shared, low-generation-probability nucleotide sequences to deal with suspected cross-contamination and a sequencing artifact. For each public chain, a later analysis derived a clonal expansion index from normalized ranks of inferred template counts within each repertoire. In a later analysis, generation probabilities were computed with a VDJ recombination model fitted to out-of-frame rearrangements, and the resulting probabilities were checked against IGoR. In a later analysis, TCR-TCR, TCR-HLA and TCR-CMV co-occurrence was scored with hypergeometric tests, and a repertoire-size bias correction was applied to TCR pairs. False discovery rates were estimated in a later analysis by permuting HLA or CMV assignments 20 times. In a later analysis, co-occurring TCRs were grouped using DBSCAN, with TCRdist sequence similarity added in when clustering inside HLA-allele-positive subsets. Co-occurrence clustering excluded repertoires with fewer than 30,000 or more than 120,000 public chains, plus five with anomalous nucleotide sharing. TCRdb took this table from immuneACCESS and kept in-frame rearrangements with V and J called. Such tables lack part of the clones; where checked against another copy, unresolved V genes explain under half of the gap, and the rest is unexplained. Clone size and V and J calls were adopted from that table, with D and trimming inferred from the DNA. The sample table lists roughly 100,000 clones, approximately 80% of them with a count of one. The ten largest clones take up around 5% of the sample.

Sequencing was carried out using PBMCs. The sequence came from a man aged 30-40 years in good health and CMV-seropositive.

The CDR3 region reads CASGAGDRVKKEYF. DNA sequence: TGTGCCAGCGGGGCAGGCGACAGGGTAAAGAAGGAGTACTTC. The chain is assembled from TRBV18 and TRBJ2-7, and TRBD1 aligns with 7 junction nucleotides. CDR1 KGHSH and CDR2 LQKENI are derived from the germline V gene. V ends up 8 bases short and J 11 bases short, with an unmatched junction base count of 18. Taken from cysteine to phenylalanine, the CDR3 has 14 residues. Only the CDR3 DNA stays, 42 bases, in frame from base 1.